These 11 T cell receptor beta chains were all obtained from the same sample, sequenced in a study of Ad26.COV2.S vaccination and SARS-CoV-2 variants. Some clones are missing from TCRdb's copy, which holds only in-frame ones; the method was immunoSEQ multiplex PCR. The data contain more than 350,000 clones, 90% of them singletons. The treatment was: over 15 received Ad26.COV2.S at low or high dose, single or two shots; a few received placebo; per-sample allocation not given. Samples were taken on day 63 after the first vaccine or placebo injection. The sample here was peripheral blood, taken in a trial of Ad26.COV2.S vaccine versus placebo. These receptors came from a person aged 18 to 59 who received the Ad26.COV2.S COVID-19 vaccine or a placebo.

The chain carries TRBV4-2 and TRBJ1-2; TRBD1 aligns across 8 bases. Germline CDR1 LGHNA, CDR2 YNFKEQ. CDR3 length equals 14 residues. Trimming at V came to 0 bases and at J to 6 bases, leaving 3 bases not matched to a gene. CDR3: CASSQDQTGDGYTF. CDR3 nucleotide sequence: TGTGCCAGCAGCCAAGATCAGACAGGGGATGGCTACACCTTC.

The gene calls are TRBV6-1 and TRBJ1-2; 7 positions agree with TRBD1. Germline trimming cut 0 bases from V and 7 bases from J; bases unmatched to any gene: 11. The CDR3 loop spans 16 amino acids. Germline lookup yields CDR1 MNHNS and CDR2 SASEGT. The CDR3 is CASSEALSGGIGGYTF. The CDR3 bases are TGTGCCAGCAGTGAAGCGCTGTCAGGGGGTATCGGTGGCTACACCTTC.

Concerning this clone: Other DNA sequences of this sample code for an identical CDR3. The V and J genes are TRBV30 and TRBJ2-1; TRBD2 is a possible D gene (6 bases). The CDR3 contains 14 residues. CDR1 and CDR2 from the germline V gene are GTSNPN and SVGIG (reference sequence). V was cut by 3 bases and J by 0 bases, with 9 bases left in between. DNA of the CDR3: TGTGCCTGGAGAGGTAGCGGCTCCTACAATGAGCAGTTCTTC. Translating it yields CAWRGSGSYNEQFF. Drawing the rest from reference TRBV30 and TRBJ2-1, the complete variable domain is SQTIHQWPATLVQPVGSPLSLECTVEGTSNPNLYWYRQAAGRGLQLLFYSVGIGQISSEVPQNLSASRPQDRQFILSSKKLLLSDSGFYLCAWRGSGSYNEQFFGPGTRLTVL.

This sequence joins TRBV11-2 and TRBJ2-1, with 10 bases that match TRBD2. The CDR3 has 15 residues. Germline lookup yields CDR1 SGHAT and CDR2 FQNNGV. V was clipped by 6 bases and J by 8 bases; unmatched bases: 10. This chain's CDR3 is CASSSAGGLLDEQFF. The CDR3 nucleotides are TGTGCCAGCAGTTCAGCGGGAGGGCTTTTGGATGAGCAGTTCTTC. Full variable domain (remainder filled in from reference TRBV11-2 and TRBJ2-1): EAGVAQSPRYKIIEKRQSVAFWCNPISGHATLYWYQQILGQGPKLLIQFQNNGVVDDSQLPKDRFSAERLKGVDSTLKIQPAKLEDSAVYLCASSSAGGLLDEQFFGPGTRLTVL.

The rearrangement joins TRBV6-6 to TRBJ1-5; D is uncertain. The CDR3 length is 12 residues. Germline V CDR1 and CDR2: MNHNY, SVGAGI (reference sequence). Trimming pared 2 bases from V and 4 bases from J, leaving 3 bases between. CDR3 amino acids: CASSYGNQPQHF. The CDR3 DNA reads as TGTGCCAGCAGTTACGGGAATCAGCCCCAGCATTTT.

J is TRBJ1-3 and V is TRBV7-9; D gene uncertain. Germline V lookup: CDR1 SEHNR, CDR2 FQNEAQ (reference sequence). The CDR3 runs to 15 residues. V was cut by 1 base and J by 2 bases, with 9 bases left in between. CDR3 sequence reads: CASSLGAAPGNTIYF. The CDR3 DNA reads TGTGCCAGCAGCTTAGGGGCAGCGCCTGGAAACACCATATATTTT.

The genes are TRBV20-1 and TRBJ2-1; D is unclear. The CDR3 extends over 12 amino acids. Germline V gene sequence: CDR1 DFQATT, CDR2 SNEGSKA (reference sequence). Trimming took 3 bases from V and 7 from J, leaving 10 bases between them. The DNA of the CDR3 is TGCAGTGCTAGTACAGTCCATAATGAGCAGTTCTTC. Protein sequence: CSASTVHNEQFF.

The chain joins TRBV9 to TRBJ1-1; tentative D call: TRBD1 (6 bases). The CDR3 has 15 residues. V was shortened by 0 bases and J by 1 base, with 10 bases between the two germline ends. The germline V gene has CDR1 SGDLS and CDR2 YYNGEE. Here the CDR3 DNA reads TGTGCCAGCAGCGTAGATACAGGGACGAACACTGAAGCTTTCTTT. Translated, it gives CASSVDTGTNTEAFF.

The genes are TRBV7-2 and TRBJ2-7; no reliable D call. Germline CDR1 reads SGHTA; CDR2 reads FQGNSA. The CDR3 spans 15 residues. Trimming removed 5 bases at V and 2 bases at J, with 16 bases between. CDR3 residues: CASSPRWVATYEQYF. The CDR3 DNA reads as TGTGCCAGCAGCCCACGATGGGTGGCCACCTACGAGCAGTACTTC. Together with reference TRBV7-2 and TRBJ2-7, the CDR3 gives the full variable domain: GAGVSQSPSNKVTEKGKDVELRCDPISGHTALYWYRQSLGQGLEFLIYFQGNSAPDKSGLPSDRFSAERTGGSVSTLTIQRTQQEDSAVYLCASSPRWVATYEQYFGPGTRLTVT.

The V call is TRBV2, the J call TRBJ1-1; D uncertain. The germline CDR1 and CDR2 sequences are SNHLY and FYNNEI. The ends were cut back, 3 bases at V and 5 bases at J, with 1 base in the middle. The CDR3 is 10 residues long. In DNA, the CDR3 is TGTGCCAGCAGTGAGACTGAAGCTTTCTTT. Its translation: CASSETEAFF.

The chain is built from TRBV5-8 and TRBJ2-7; the match to TRBD1 covers 9 bases. With 4 bases clipped from V and 2 bases from J, the junction kept 22 bases outside the gene matches. CDR1 is SGHTS, CDR2 YDEGEE, per germline. This CDR3 is built from 20 residues. The CDR3 region is CASSPMASGTGFHRTYEQYF. CDR3 DNA sequence: TGTGCCAGCAGCCCCATGGCATCCGGGACAGGGTTTCATCGGACCTACGAGCAGTACTTC. Full variable domain (missing parts from reference TRBV5-8 and TRBJ2-7): EAGVTQSPTHLIKTRGQQATLRCSPISGHTSVYWYQQALGLGLQFLLWYDEGEERNRGNFPPRFSGRQFPNYSSELNVNALELEDSALYLCASSPMASGTGFHRTYEQYFGPGTRLTVT.